This TCR beta chain was retrieved from a study of T-cell reconstitution after alpha-beta-depleted transplantation in children. This clonotype was seen a few times. TCRbeta library construction was performed incorporating unique molecular identifiers. TCRdb itself ran the PCR reads through MiXCR, one entry per CDR3 protein. The repertoire has some 500,000 distinct CDR3 sequences, around 17% of them found once; the top ten carry 2.5% to 4%. The CDR3 has 15 residues. CDR1 and CDR2 from the germline V gene are SGHDT and YYEEEE. The junction had 2 bases not matched to a gene; V was cut back by 3 bases and J by 2 bases.

This chain connects TRBV5-6 to TRBJ2-1; 10 bases match TRBD2. The input for sequencing was PBMCs from the stem cell graft donor, taken from the stem cell graft. This TCR was recovered from a human donor who donated a stem cell graft to a child with acute lymphoblastic leukemia. CDR3 in amino acids: CASSYGLAAYNEQFF. Here the CDR3 DNA reads TGTGCCAGCAGCTATGGACTAGCGGCCTACAATGAGCAGTTCTTC.